Below, 23 T cell receptor beta chains from the same sample are listed, as sequenced in a study of PD-L1 blockade in urothelial cancer. Sequenced by immunoSEQ multiplex PCR; TCRdb stores in-frame clones only, minus some. The data hold some 75,000 clones, with approximately 89% observed a single time. Time point described: peripheral blood 6 weeks after treatment start. The sample in question was PBMCs, obtained around atezolizumab (anti-PD-L1) treatment. These receptors were obtained from a woman of 80 years or more with urothelial cancer.

The chain employs TRBV11-1 and TRBJ2-1, with 9 bases fitting TRBD2. This CDR3 region has 16 residues. CDR1 and CDR2 (germline): SGHAT, FQDESV (reference sequence). With V trimmed by 5 bases and J by 1 base, 6 bases remained unmatched. CDR3 coding DNA: TGTGCCAGCAGCCCATTAGCGGGAGCGTCCTACAATGAGCAGTTCTTC. Protein: CASSPLAGASYNEQFF.

The CDR3 sequence: CASSGGAYEQYF. CDR3 bases: TGTGCCAGCAGTGGCGGAGCCTACGAGCAGTACTTC. The J gene is TRBJ2-7, the V gene TRBV28; D is unresolved. The CDR3 loop spans 12 amino acids. Germline V gene sequence: CDR1 MDHEN, CDR2 SYDVKM. V shed 5 bases and J shed 2 bases, with 7 bases lying between them.

The chain employs TRBV27 and TRBJ2-6; D is possibly TRBD2 (5 bases). The germline CDR1 and CDR2 sequences are MNHEY and SMNVEV (reference sequence). Trimming stripped 5 bases from V and 0 bases from J, with 29 bases between. The CDR3 extends over 22 amino acids. CDR3 nucleotide sequence: TGTGCCAGCAGTAAAGAGGGCAGGACGCCCGAGAGACTTTACTCTGGGGCCAACGTCCTGACTTTC. It codes for CASSKEGRTPERLYSGANVLTF.

CDR3 amino acids: CASSLAPGGGGYGYTF. The CDR3 nucleotides are TGTGCCAGCAGCTTGGCCCCAGGAGGGGGGGGATATGGCTACACCTTC. V gene TRBV5-5 combines with J gene TRBJ1-2, with D tentatively TRBD1 (6 bases). Deletions cut 0 bases from V and 5 bases from J, with 17 bases between. The V gene's germline CDR1 is SGHKS and CDR2 YYEKEE (reference sequence). The CDR3 contains 16 residues.

The chain links TRBV11-2 to TRBJ2-2; D is perhaps TRBD1 (6 bases). This CDR3 has 14 residues. Trimming took off 2 bases at V and 3 bases at J, with 7 bases between the two ends. The germline V gene encodes CDR1 SGHAT and CDR2 FQNNGV. The CDR3 nucleotides are TGTGCCAGCAGCTTACGGACAGACACCGGGGAGCTGTTTTTT. This translates into CASSLRTDTGELFF.

The chain combines TRBV14 with TRBJ2-1; TRBD1 matches at 8 bases. This CDR3 spans 14 amino acids. Trimming removed 6 bases from V and 9 bases from J; junction bases left unmatched: 10. Germline CDR1 reads SGHDN; CDR2 reads FVKESK. DNA of the CDR3: TGTGCCAGCAGAGTGACAGGGGAAGGGGTTGAGCAGTTCTTC. Its translation is CASRVTGEGVEQFF.

The chain recombines TRBV7-3 with TRBJ2-1, with 8 nucleotides matching TRBD2. The length of the CDR3 is 16 residues. The V gene end was trimmed by 5 bases and the J gene end by 6 bases; junction bases not matched to a gene: 12. Germline CDR1 SGHTA, CDR2 FQGTGA. The CDR3, as DNA: TGTGCCAGCAGCCTCCGGGGGGGCGGGAGCCGCAATGAGCAGTTCTTC. Translated, it gives CASSLRGGGSRNEQFF.

V is TRBV2 and J is TRBJ1-5; 7 nucleotides align to TRBD1. The junction had 10 bases not matched to a gene; V was cut back by 6 bases and J by 2 bases. This CDR3 comprises 16 residues. Germline values: CDR1 SNHLY, CDR2 FYNNEI. The CDR3 region is CASSAYTGVGNQPQHF. The CDR3 nucleotides read TGTGCCAGCAGCGCATACACAGGGGTCGGCAATCAGCCCCAGCATTTT.

This rearrangement joins TRBV2 to TRBJ2-7; 13 bases match TRBD2. With 6 bases clipped from V and 1 base from J, the junction kept 6 bases outside the gene matches. CDR3 size: 16 residues. CDR1 and CDR2 (germline): SNHLY, FYNNEI. CDR3 nucleotides: TGTGCCAGCAGCCCTAGGACTAGCGGGAGTTCCTACGAGCAGTACTTC. Its protein is CASSPRTSGSSYEQYF.

The chain joins TRBV4-1 to TRBJ2-1; no clear D gene. Germline V gene lookup returns CDR1 MGHRA and CDR2 YSYEKL. This CDR3 comprises 17 residues. V shed 2 bases and J shed 5 bases, with 19 bases lying between them. The CDR3 DNA sequence: TGCGCCAGCAGCCAACAAGATCTAATAGTTGGAGACAATGAGCAGTTCTTC. The encoded protein is CASSQQDLIVGDNEQFF.

The V and J genes are TRBV6-6 and TRBJ1-1; no clear D gene. V gave up 8 bases and J gave up 3 bases, with 16 bases separating them. The CDR3 extends over 14 amino acids. The germline CDR1 and CDR2 sequences are MNHNY and SVGAGI (reference sequence). The chain's CDR3 is CASGLKGDYTEAFF. The CDR3 coding sequence is TGTGCCAGCGGCCTCAAGGGAGATTACACTGAAGCTTTCTTT.

This rearrangement joins TRBV27 to TRBJ1-1, with a tentative D call TRBD1 (6 bases). The CDR3 length is 14 residues. CDR1 is MNHEY and CDR2 is SMNVEV in the germline V gene (reference sequence). V was pared by 3 bases and J by 1 base, with 9 bases between. CDR3 sequence reads: CASSFIQGNTEAFF. DNA of the CDR3: TGTGCCAGCAGTTTTATACAGGGGAACACTGAAGCTTTCTTT.

The chain employs TRBV28 and TRBJ2-3; 8 nucleotides agree with TRBD2. The ends lost 6 bases at V and 11 bases at J; junction bases unmatched: 10. Germline V CDR1 and CDR2: MDHEN, SYDVKM. The CDR3 runs to 13 residues. The DNA for the CDR3 is TGTGCCAGCAGACAATTCGTGGCGGGGGGGCAGTATTTT. Protein: CASRQFVAGGQYF.

This chain joins TRBV7-9 and TRBJ1-5, with D maybe TRBD1 (6 bases). Trimming pared 1 base from V and 5 bases from J, leaving 12 bases between. CDR1 and CDR2 (germline): SEHNR, FQNEAQ (reference sequence). This CDR3 contains 15 residues. The CDR3 sequence is CASSLGAGDHQPQHF. The CDR3, as DNA: TGTGCCAGCAGCTTAGGGGCAGGGGATCATCAGCCCCAGCATTTT. The full variable domain, rest sourced from reference TRBV7-9 and TRBJ1-5, is DTGVSQNPRHKITKRGQNVTFRCDPISEHNRLYWYRQTLGQGPEFLTYFQNEAQLEKSRLLSDRFSAERPKGSFSTLEIQRTEQGDSAMYLCASSLGAGDHQPQHFGDGTRLSIL.

The rearrangement links TRBV7-3 to TRBJ2-1, with D maybe TRBD2 (5 bases). Germline CDR1 is SGHTA and CDR2 is FQGTGA. The CDR3 is 13 residues long. V lost 3 bases and J lost 10, with 13 bases in between. The CDR3 loop is CASSFDQTGEQFF. In nucleotides, the CDR3 is TGTGCCAGCAGCTTTGACCAGACGGGAGAGCAGTTCTTC.

The J gene is TRBJ2-1, the V gene TRBV15; 11 bases are shared with TRBD2. V lost 5 bases and J lost 9; bases outside the gene matches: 9. The CDR3 covers 15 residues. Germline CDR1 is LNHNV and CDR2 is YYDKDF (reference sequence). DNA of the CDR3: TGTGCCACCAGCGGGAGCGGGACTAGCGGTGGTGAGCAGTTCTTC. Residues: CATSGSGTSGGEQFF. Supplemented by reference TRBV15 and TRBJ2-1, the full variable domain reads DAMVIQNPRYQVTQFGKPVTLSCSQTLNHNVMYWYQQKSSQAPKLLFHYYDKDFNNEADTPDNFQSRRPNTSFCFLDIRSPGLGDTAMYLCATSGSGTSGGEQFFGPGTRLTVL.

The chain combines TRBV4-2 with TRBJ2-1; 11 nucleotides match TRBD2. V dropped 1 base and J dropped 7; count of bases not matched to a gene: 6. Germline CDR1 is LGHNA and CDR2 is YNFKEQ. The CDR3 sequence is 16 residues long. The chain's CDR3 is CASSQVGTSGRNEQFF. DNA of the CDR3: TGTGCCAGCAGCCAAGTCGGAACTAGCGGGAGAAATGAGCAGTTCTTC.

Here the CDR3 reads CASNPRTSGGIYEQYF. The CDR3 DNA follows: TGTGCCAGCAACCCCCGGACTAGCGGGGGGATCTACGAGCAGTACTTC. The chain joins TRBV11-2 to TRBJ2-7, with TRBD2 identical over 14 bases. The trim removed 7 bases at V and 3 bases at J, leaving 8 bases unmatched. This CDR3 has 16 residues. Germline CDR1 reads SGHAT; CDR2 reads FQNNGV.

About this clone: The sample contains more than one DNA sequence encoding this CDR3. The chain is built from TRBV5-1 and TRBJ2-5, with D unresolved. This CDR3 is built from 14 residues. CDR1 and CDR2 from the germline V gene are SGHRS and YFSETQ. Trimming stripped 0 bases from V and 5 bases from J, with 11 bases between. CDR3 coding DNA: TGCGCCAGCAGCTTGGGAGGTTTCGGGGAGACCCAGTACTTC. This codes for CASSLGGFGETQYF.

The CDR3 DNA reads TGTGCCAGCAGCTCCGCAGGGTCTCCTGGGGCCAACGTCCTGACTTTC. It codes for CASSSAGSPGANVLTF. This chain joins TRBV28 and TRBJ2-6; D might be TRBD1 (5 bases). Germline V gene lookup returns CDR1 MDHEN and CDR2 SYDVKM. CDR3 length: 16 residues. V lost 6 bases and J lost 2, with 14 bases in between.

V usage is TRBV11-2 and J usage is TRBJ1-2; the D gene is possibly TRBD1 (5 bases). The CDR3 covers 17 residues. The V and J ends lost 5 bases and 8 bases respectively, with 27 bases between them. From germline, CDR1 is SGHAT and CDR2 FQNNGV. The CDR3 sequence is CASSASPRTGGLGGYTF. In DNA, the CDR3 is TGTGCCAGCAGCGCATCGCCCCGTACCGGGGGGTTGGGAGGCTACACCTTC.

V is TRBV7-9 and J is TRBJ1-1; possibly TRBD1 for D (6 bases). This CDR3 region has 13 residues. V lost 5 bases, J lost 1 base, and 8 bases lay in between. Germline lookup yields CDR1 SEHNR and CDR2 FQNEAQ (reference sequence). The CDR3 spells CASSRQANTEAFF. The CDR3 region has the DNA TGTGCCAGCAGCCGACAGGCGAACACTGAAGCTTTCTTT.

The chain uses TRBV30 and TRBJ2-7; TRBD1 aligns across 7 bases. V trimming: 1 base; J trimming: 6 bases; junction bases outside the gene matches: 6. From germline, CDR1 is GTSNPN and CDR2 SVGIG (reference sequence). This CDR3 has 13 residues. In DNA form, the CDR3 reads TGTGCCTGGAGTGCCGACAGGGTCGGCGAGCAGTACTTC. Protein: CAWSADRVGEQYF.